The T cell receptor beta chain described here comes from a study of blood T cell repertoires in COVID-19 (dated by TCRdb to the early 2020s). For context, the study as a whole: Samples from collaborators originated in the United States, Italy and Spain and spanned both the acute and convalescent phases of COVID-19. Where available, HLA class I and class II types were taken from metadata supplied by the sample provider and were not determined by assay-based typing. Nearly every sample came with metadata listing a de-identified subject ID, COVID-19 status, age in years and sex. The samples were drawn from the first 160 participants of the ongoing ImmuneRACE study and from 1,254 subjects provided by 6 global collaborators. The prospective study material was composed of cDNA or gDNA derived from T cells, B-cell-depleted T cells, or PBMCs. The dataset comprised deeply sampled blood TCRbeta repertoires from subjects exposed to, actively infected with, or recovered from COVID-19. A freely available public database, intended as a resource for researchers studying the immune response to SARS-CoV-2, is where the repertoires were released. Study-level results and caveats: The quantity of clinical and demographic metadata differed by source and by participant and was supplied without curation.

CDR1 and CDR2, per the germline V gene, are MNHEY and SVGAGI. Counted from cysteine to phenylalanine, this CDR3 has 14 amino acids. Only CDR3 DNA remains: 42 bases, in frame from the first base. The germline V and J ends show losses of 10 bases and 4 bases respectively, and no gene match explains 7 bases of the junction. Collaborating institutions collected whole blood in K2EDTA tubes following their own protocols. For TCRbeta analysis, collaborators shipped samples in one of three forms: frozen whole blood, isolated PBMCs, or DNA extracted from either of those sample types. Points on this clone: The antigen it recognizes is unknown. Base qualities are not recorded, but no much larger clone differs from it by a single base.

The immunoSEQ Assay, a bias-controlled multiplex PCR, was used to amplify TCRbeta CDR3 regions from genomic DNA. As for how the authors treated the data: The number of nucleated cells in each sample was estimated by amplification of reference gene primers within the assay. Sequence reads were collapsed and filtered to measure the absolute abundance of every unique TCRbeta CDR3 rearrangement. For each sample, productive Simpson clonality was calculated as the square root of Simpson's diversity index over productive rearrangements. TCRdb limited this immuneACCESS table to in-frame rearrangements with V and J called. A share of clones is missing; checked studies link under half to unresolved V genes, and the rest is unexplained. That table is the source of V, J and clone size, and D and trimming were worked out from the DNA. The sample table records approximately 180,000 clones; approximately 85% of these occur just once. The ten largest clones represent 3% to 4% of the sample.

The chain links TRBV6-5 with TRBJ2-5, with 12 bases aligning to TRBD2. Sequencing used peripheral blood. This receptor was identified in a man aged 55 to 70 with acute or convalescent COVID-19. The bases are TGTGCCACGACTCTAGCGGGAGGGCGAGAGACCCAGTACTTC. Its translation reads: CATTLAGGRETQYF.